The source of this T cell receptor (beta chain) is a study of cytomegalovirus exposure and HLA in healthy donors. Study-level points and caveats: Evidence from a later analysis indicated that most CMV-associated TCR beta chains looked HLA-restricted. TCR beta chain V- and J-gene trimming was linked, in a later analysis, to a missense variant in DCLRE1C. Segments of the TCR beta V type were, in most cases, productive about 87% or about 30% of the time in an earlier analysis.

PCR primers comprised 60 Vbeta and 13 Jbeta primers. Profiling relied on immunoSEQ multiplex PCR, and the TCRdb table lists in-frame clones only, not all of them. The sample has about 150,000 clones, roughly 83% seen once. This clone has a handful of counts. The antigen is unknown. Sequencing used PBMCs. This receptor was identified in a human donor in good health.

The chain's CDR3 is CSASGLNAQYF. The CDR3 nucleotides read TGCAGTGCTAGTGGACTCAATGCGCAGTATTTT. The V and J genes are TRBV20-1 and TRBJ2-3; possibly TRBD2 for D (5 bases). The germline V and J ends were trimmed by 3 bases and 10 bases, with 11 bases remaining between them. CDR3 size: 11 residues. Germline V gene data show CDR1 as DFQATT and CDR2 as SNEGSKA (reference sequence).